This TCR beta chain is from a study of beta chain features in type 1 diabetes. Broader study findings: In all four CD4+ subsets, TCRB CDR3 length was significantly, moderately reduced in type 1 diabetes.

About this clone: Its specificity is unknown.

cDNA synthesis used the whole RNA isolate, giving expressed TCRB sequences. Sequencing used immunoSEQ multiplex PCR; TCRdb keeps in-frame clones, though not all of them. Of hundreds of thousands of clones detected, over 11% appear once; the ten largest clones hold 0.03% to 0.045%. Germline values: CDR1 MGHRA, CDR2 YSYEKL. This CDR3 is 17 amino acids long. The V gene lost 0 bases and the J gene lost 6 bases, with 15 bases spanning the gap. This receptor was obtained from a man aged 18-30 years with type 1 diabetes. V usage is TRBV4-1 and J usage is TRBJ1-6, with a tentative D call TRBD1 (5 bases). Specimen: naive CD4+ T cells from blood. The CDR3: CASSQELGAVGNSPLHF. The CDR3 nucleotides are TGCGCCAGCAGCCAAGAACTTGGGGCAGTTGGTAATTCACCCCTCCACTTT.